A selection of T cell receptor beta chains follows, all from one sample in a study of T cell changes during pregnancy in multiple sclerosis. Libraries were prepared by immunoSEQ multiplex PCR; TCRdb keeps only in-frame clonotypes and omits some of them. The sample records about 120,000 clones, about 93% being singletons. The sample in question was peripheral blood, obtained before pregnancy. These receptors were collected from a female donor with multiple sclerosis, enrolled in a pregnancy study. Each CDR3 is given with its conserved first and last residue. The D gene is left open where the match is weak. For some rows the clone size is stated as once, few or many, or as a class when expanded; others skip it.

TRBV18	TRBJ1-1	few	.	14	TGTGCCAGCTCCCTCGACAGAAGTAAAACTGAAGCTTTCTTT	CASSLDRSKTEAFF
TRBV5-4	TRBJ2-2	.	TRBD1	16	TGTGCCAGCAGCTTGGGGGGACAGGTTGGGACCGGGGAGCTGTTTTTT	CASSLGGQVGTGELFF
TRBV6-6	TRBJ1-5	.	.	12	TGTGCCAGCAGCAGCCGGACAGCGTACCTGCATTTT	CASSSRTAYLHF
TRBV30	TRBJ1-1	once	.	16	TGTGCCTGGAGTGTAGGGGTAGGGCAGCTGAACACTGAAGCTTTCTTT	CAWSVGVGQLNTEAFF
TRBV7-8	TRBJ2-2	.	.	15	TGTGCCAGCAGCTTAGGGCCCAGTCTCACCGGGGAGCTGTTTTTT	CASSLGPSLTGELFF
TRBV7-6	TRBJ1-3	.	.	17	TGTGCCAGCAGCTCTCTAGCGACAGAGCTCTCTGGAAACACCATATATTTT	CASSSLATELSGNTIYF
TRBV6-5	TRBJ1-2	.	.	13	TGTGCCAGCAGTTACTCGGACAGCTATGGCTACACCTTC	CASSYSDSYGYTF
TRBV18	TRBJ1-5	.	.	15	TGTGCCAGCTCACCACCAACCGGGATGGGTCAGCCCCAGCATTTT	CASSPPTGMGQPQHF
TRBV6-1	TRBJ1-2	.	TRBD1	15	TGTGCCAGCAGTGGCGACAGGGGAGGTCGGTATGGCTACACCTTC	CASSGDRGGRYGYTF
TRBV29-1	TRBJ2-4	few	.	14	TGCAGCGCCTCGGCAGGATACGGCAAAAACATTCAGTACTTC	CSASAGYGKNIQYF
TRBV30	TRBJ1-4	.	.	14	TGTGCCTGGAGTGTGGGGCAGCTGAATGAAAAACTGTTTTTT	CAWSVGQLNEKLFF
TRBV10-1	TRBJ2-7	.	TRBD2	13	TGCGCCAGCAGTGAAGGACTAGCGGGAGTACAGTACTTC	CASSEGLAGVQYF
TRBV7-9	TRBJ2-3	.	TRBD2	15	TGTGCCAGCAGCTCTAGCGGGGGGATCACAGATACGCAGTATTTT	CASSSSGGITDTQYF
TRBV6-1	TRBJ2-7	.	TRBD2	13	TGTGCCAGCAGACCCTCGGGGGGTTCCGAGCAGTACTTC	CASRPSGGSEQYF
TRBV19	TRBJ2-7	.	.	15	TGTGCCAGTAGTATAGGTCGGGTGAGCTCCTACGAGCAGTACTTC	CASSIGRVSSYEQYF
TRBV6-1	TRBJ1-5	.	.	13	TGTGCCAACAGTGGGCAGTTCAATCAGCCCCAGCATTTT	CANSGQFNQPQHF
TRBV28	TRBJ1-2	once	.	15	TGTGCCAGCAGTCAATCACAGGTCTTAGGGGTAGGCTACACCTTC	CASSQSQVLGVGYTF
TRBV6-1	TRBJ1-6	.	.	16	TGTGCCAGCAGTGAAGCGAGCCAGGGTCGAACTTCACCCCTCCACTTT	CASSEASQGRTSPLHF
TRBV5-1	TRBJ2-6	once	.	17	TGCGCCAGCAGAAAGGACAGATCCTCCTCTGGGGCCAACGTCCTGACTTTC	CASRKDRSSSGANVLTF
TRBV6-5	TRBJ1-5	once	.	15	TGTGCCAGCAGTTCTTTTAACAGGGGCAATCAGCCCCAGCATTTT	CASSSFNRGNQPQHF
TRBV27	TRBJ2-3	.	TRBD2	17	TGTGCCAGCAGTTTATTATCTAGCGGGAGGGCTGGAGATACGCAGTATTTT	CASSLLSSGRAGDTQYF
TRBV18	TRBJ1-2	few	.	14	TGTGCCAGCTCACCTAAGACAGCTAACTATGGCTACACCTTC	CASSPKTANYGYTF
TRBV27	TRBJ1-5	.	TRBD1	15	TGTGCCAGCAGAACCTTGACAGGGACCCATCAGCCCCAGCATTTT	CASRTLTGTHQPQHF
TRBV10-3	TRBJ2-5	.	.	14	TGTGCCATCAGTGACCCCAACGGGGGAGAGACCCAGTACTTC	CAISDPNGGETQYF
TRBV5-1	TRBJ1-6	.	TRBD1	15	TGCGCCAGCAGCCTCACAACAGGGGACAATTCACCCCTCCACTTT	CASSLTTGDNSPLHF
TRBV11-2	TRBJ2-5	.	TRBD2	18	TGTGCCAGCAGCTTAGATCTGGGTGGACTAGCGGGGCAAGAGACCCAGTACTTC	CASSLDLGGLAGQETQYF
TRBV11-2	TRBJ2-7	.	TRBD1	14	TGTGCCAGCAGCTCTACAGGGGCGGGCTACGAGCAGTACTTC	CASSSTGAGYEQYF
TRBV11-2	TRBJ2-2	.	TRBD2	16	TGTGCCAGCAGCTTAGAGGCTAGCGGGAGCATCGGGGAGCTGTTTTTT	CASSLEASGSIGELFF
TRBV7-9	TRBJ2-7	.	.	15	TGTGCCAGCAGCTCAGGGCCGAGTAAGGGCTACGAGCAGTACTTC	CASSSGPSKGYEQYF
TRBV14	TRBJ1-5	.	TRBD1	17	TGTGCCAGCAGCCGGGACAGGGGAAAGCATAGCAATCAGCCCCAGCATTTT	CASSRDRGKHSNQPQHF
TRBV16	TRBJ2-3	.	TRBD1	15	TGTGCCAGCAGCACCGACAGGGGACTCACAGATACGCAGTATTTT	CASSTDRGLTDTQYF
TRBV5-4	TRBJ2-1	.	.	15	TGTGCCAGCAGCTTGGTGGAGGGGAGGTTCGATGAGCAGTTCTTC	CASSLVEGRFDEQFF